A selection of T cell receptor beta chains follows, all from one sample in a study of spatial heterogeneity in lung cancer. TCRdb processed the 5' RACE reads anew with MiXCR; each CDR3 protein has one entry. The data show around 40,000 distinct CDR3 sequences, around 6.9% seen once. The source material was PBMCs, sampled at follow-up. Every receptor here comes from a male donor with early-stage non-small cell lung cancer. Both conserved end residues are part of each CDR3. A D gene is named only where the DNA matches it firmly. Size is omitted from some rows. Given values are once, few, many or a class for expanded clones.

DNA: TGTGCCAGCAGCTTAGGAGGGACATCGCTAGAGCAGTTCTTC
CDR3: CASSLGGTSLEQFF
V: TRBV7-8
D: .
size: many
J: TRBJ2-1

DNA: TGTGCCAGCAGCTCGGGTTCGGGGGCCTACAATGAGCAGTTCTTC
CDR3: CASSSGSGAYNEQFF
V: TRBV11-2
D: .
size: few
J: TRBJ2-1

DNA: TGTGCCAGCAGCCTTGGGAGCGGGGCTTTATACAATGAGCAGTTCTTC
CDR3: CASSLGSGALYNEQFF
V: TRBV11-2
D: TRBD2
size: many
J: TRBJ2-1

DNA: TGTGCCAGCAGCCCCCCGGCCGGGGAGCTGTTTTTT
CDR3: CASSPPAGELFF
V: TRBV9
D: .
size: .
J: TRBJ2-2

DNA: TGTGCCAGCAGCTTATGGCAGGGTAGTACAACCGGGGAGCTGTTTTTT
CDR3: CASSLWQGSTTGELFF
V: TRBV7-6
D: .
size: many
J: TRBJ2-2

DNA: TGTGCCAGCAGCTTAATTTTAGGGAACACTGAAGCTTTCTTT
CDR3: CASSLILGNTEAFF
V: TRBV13
D: .
size: many
J: TRBJ1-1

DNA: TGTGCCAGCAGCCAAGGGACCGATTACAATGAGCAGTTCTTC
CDR3: CASSQGTDYNEQFF
V: TRBV14
D: .
size: many
J: TRBJ2-1

DNA: TGCAGTGCTTCAAGGGGGGCGGGGTCTGCCAATGAGCAGTTCTTC
CDR3: CSASRGAGSANEQFF
V: TRBV20-1
D: .
size: few
J: TRBJ2-1

DNA: TGTGCCAGCAGTTCAGAACAGGGAAGACCAAATCAGCCCCAGCATTTT
CDR3: CASSSEQGRPNQPQHF
V: TRBV6-5
D: .
size: .
J: TRBJ1-5

DNA: TGTGCCAGCAGCGCAGGAACGACCGGGGCCCAGCATTTT
CDR3: CASSAGTTGAQHF
V: TRBV3-1
D: .
size: many
J: TRBJ1-5

DNA: TGTGCCAGCAGTCCCGGAGGAGAACGTATTCAGTACTTC
CDR3: CASSPGGERIQYF
V: TRBV12-3/TRBV12-4
D: .
size: .
J: TRBJ2-4

DNA: TGTGCCAGTAGTATAGGAGTCACAGATACGCAGTATTTT
CDR3: CASSIGVTDTQYF
V: TRBV19
D: .
size: many
J: TRBJ2-3

DNA: TGTGCCAGCACCTCGATCGGACAGGCGAGGATGACTTTCTTT
CDR3: CASTSIGQARMTFF
V: TRBV7-2
D: TRBD1
size: few
J: TRBJ1-1

DNA: TGTGCCAGCAGCAAACGGGACAGGGGACACCAAGAGACCCAGTACTTC
CDR3: CASSKRDRGHQETQYF
V: TRBV7-6
D: TRBD1
size: many
J: TRBJ2-5

DNA: TGTGCCAGCAGCGAACACCAGTACGAGCAGTACTTC
CDR3: CASSEHQYEQYF
V: TRBV13
D: .
size: many
J: TRBJ2-7

DNA: TGCAGCGTTGAAGTGGGGGCCGGGACGGTAAACTATGGCTACACCTTC
CDR3: CSVEVGAGTVNYGYTF
V: TRBV29-1
D: .
size: few
J: TRBJ1-2

DNA: TGCGCCAGCAGTGAGTCCCTAGCGGGGGTTCGCGAGCAGTACTTC
CDR3: CASSESLAGVREQYF
V: TRBV10-2
D: TRBD2
size: many
J: TRBJ2-7

DNA: TGTGCCAGTACGACGACAGGGAGGTCACCCCTCCACTTT
CDR3: CASTTTGRSPLHF
V: TRBV19
D: TRBD1
size: many
J: TRBJ1-6

DNA: TGTGCCAGCAGCAACCTAGCGGACCCAGTCCCCGGGACCCAGTACTTC
CDR3: CASSNLADPVPGTQYF
V: TRBV11-2
D: TRBD2
size: many
J: TRBJ2-5

DNA: TGTGCCAGCAGCTTAGACTTACAGGATGGCTACACCTTC
CDR3: CASSLDLQDGYTF
V: TRBV7-9
D: .
size: .
J: TRBJ1-2

DNA: TGTGCCAGCAGCCAAGGGTTCAGGGGCACTGAAGCTTTCTTT
CDR3: CASSQGFRGTEAFF
V: TRBV3-1
D: .
size: many
J: TRBJ1-1

DNA: TGTGCCAGCAGCCAAGTACCCCAGATCAGAGAGACCCAGTACTTC
CDR3: CASSQVPQIRETQYF
V: TRBV3-1
D: .
size: many
J: TRBJ2-5

DNA: TGCAGTGCTAGTTCCCAGAGGAGGAGCACCGGGGAGCTGTTTTTT
CDR3: CSASSQRRSTGELFF
V: TRBV20-1
D: .
size: many
J: TRBJ2-2

DNA: TGCAGCGTTGCGAGTGTGGCGGGGCAGCCCCAGCATTTT
CDR3: CSVASVAGQPQHF
V: TRBV29-1
D: .
size: .
J: TRBJ1-5

DNA: TGTGCCAGCAGCGTAGTAGCAGGGTTTTCGTCCGGGGAGCTGTTTTTT
CDR3: CASSVVAGFSSGELFF
V: TRBV9
D: .
size: many
J: TRBJ2-2

DNA: TGTGCCAGCAGCTTTGGAGAGAACAATGAGCAGTTCTTC
CDR3: CASSFGENNEQFF
V: TRBV5-6
D: .
size: few
J: TRBJ2-1

DNA: TGCGCCAGCAGCGGCCGGGACAGGGATGGGCCCTCCGCTGGGCAGTTCTTC
CDR3: CASSGRDRDGPSAGQFF
V: TRBV5-1
D: TRBD1
size: many
J: TRBJ2-1

DNA: TGTGCCATCAGTGGCACAGAAAACACTGAAGCTTTCTTT
CDR3: CAISGTENTEAFF
V: TRBV10-3
D: .
size: many
J: TRBJ1-1

DNA: TGCGCCAGCAGTGAGTCTGAAAGTTCTGAAGCTTTCTTT
CDR3: CASSESESSEAFF
V: TRBV10-1
D: .
size: many
J: TRBJ1-1

DNA: TGTGCCAGTCGACTAGCAGGGGAGACCCAGTACTTC
CDR3: CASRLAGETQYF
V: TRBV19
D: TRBD2
size: many
J: TRBJ2-5

DNA: TGCAGCGTTGAGGCGACAGATGGCTACACCTTC
CDR3: CSVEATDGYTF
V: TRBV29-1
D: .
size: many
J: TRBJ1-2

DNA: TGTGCCAGCAGCCAAACCGGGGGGGCCTACAATGAGCAGTTCTTC
CDR3: CASSQTGGAYNEQFF
V: TRBV3-1
D: TRBD2
size: many
J: TRBJ2-1

DNA: TGTGCCAGCACCTTCAGAGGGGGGCCCGCGGCTGAAGCTTTCTTT
CDR3: CASTFRGGPAAEAFF
V: TRBV2
D: .
size: many
J: TRBJ1-1

DNA: TGTGCCAGCAGTTCAGGGGGCACTGAAGCTTTCTTT
CDR3: CASSSGGTEAFF
V: TRBV12-3/TRBV12-4
D: TRBD1
size: many
J: TRBJ1-1

DNA: TGTGCCAGCAGCACCTTGACAGGGTTTGGCACAGATACGCAGTATTTT
CDR3: CASSTLTGFGTDTQYF
V: TRBV5-5
D: TRBD1
size: many
J: TRBJ2-3

DNA: TGTGCCAGTAGTATCACGTATGGCGGGGGGAACACCGGGGAGCTGTTTTTT
CDR3: CASSITYGGGNTGELFF
V: TRBV19
D: TRBD2
size: .
J: TRBJ2-2

DNA: TGTGCCAGCAGCCAAGATTCTCTTACAGGGAACACCGGGGAGCTGTTTTTT
CDR3: CASSQDSLTGNTGELFF
V: TRBV4-2
D: .
size: many
J: TRBJ2-2

DNA: TGTGCCAGCAGCATCGGACTAGATATCTTTCAAGAGACCCAGTACTTC
CDR3: CASSIGLDIFQETQYF
V: TRBV13
D: TRBD2
size: many
J: TRBJ2-5

DNA: TGTGCCTGGAGTGTTGGAGCGGGGGGCACAGATACGCAGTATTTT
CDR3: CAWSVGAGGTDTQYF
V: TRBV30
D: TRBD2
size: .
J: TRBJ2-3

DNA: TGTGCCAGCAGTCCCACGTGGGACTATGAGCAGTTCTTC
CDR3: CASSPTWDYEQFF
V: TRBV27
D: .
size: many
J: TRBJ2-1

DNA: TGCGCCAGCAGCCGGGACAGAGGGTCTAACTATGGCTACACCTTC
CDR3: CASSRDRGSNYGYTF
V: TRBV5-1
D: TRBD1
size: many
J: TRBJ1-2

DNA: TGTGCCAGCAGCCGAGCGGGGGCGTATAATTCACCCCTCCACTTT
CDR3: CASSRAGAYNSPLHF
V: TRBV12-3/TRBV12-4
D: .
size: many
J: TRBJ1-6

DNA: TGTGCCAGCAGTGATGGGGGCACAGATACGCAGTATTTT
CDR3: CASSDGGTDTQYF
V: TRBV12-3/TRBV12-4
D: .
size: .
J: TRBJ2-3

DNA: TGTGCCAGCAGTCGACTACTTTACGAGCAGTACTTC
CDR3: CASSRLLYEQYF
V: TRBV12-3/TRBV12-4
D: .
size: many
J: TRBJ2-7

DNA: TGTGCCAGTAGTCAGCGGACAGGGAGGAACAATCAGCCCCAGCATTTT
CDR3: CASSQRTGRNNQPQHF
V: TRBV19
D: TRBD1
size: many
J: TRBJ1-5

DNA: TGCGCCAGCAGCTTAGTAGCGGGGGGTTCGAATGAGCAGTTCTTC
CDR3: CASSLVAGGSNEQFF
V: TRBV5-1
D: TRBD2
size: many
J: TRBJ2-1

DNA: TGCAGTGCTCCCGCCAGGGGGTATGGCTACACCTTC
CDR3: CSAPARGYGYTF
V: TRBV20-1
D: TRBD1
size: many
J: TRBJ1-2

DNA: TGCAGTGCTAGAGATTCGGCGGATAATGAAAAACTGTTTTTT
CDR3: CSARDSADNEKLFF
V: TRBV20-1
D: .
size: many
J: TRBJ1-4

DNA: TGTGCCAGCAGCCAAGCTAGCGGGGGGGATCAAGAGACCCAGTACTTC
CDR3: CASSQASGGDQETQYF
V: TRBV3-1
D: TRBD2
size: many
J: TRBJ2-5

DNA: TGTGCCAGCAGCCCAGCGTGGGAGGCTAAGGGCTACACCTTC
CDR3: CASSPAWEAKGYTF
V: TRBV7-8
D: .
size: once
J: TRBJ1-2

DNA: TGTGCCAGTCCCTCCGGGAGTCCCTACGAGCAGTACTTC
CDR3: CASPSGSPYEQYF
V: TRBV9
D: .
size: many
J: TRBJ2-7

DNA: TGTGCCAGCAGCCAAGAACCCAGTAATTCACCCCTCCACTTT
CDR3: CASSQEPSNSPLHF
V: TRBV3-1
D: .
size: many
J: TRBJ1-6

DNA: TGTGCCAGCAGCTACACTCCCTTAGGGGCGGAAGCTTTCTTT
CDR3: CASSYTPLGAEAFF
V: TRBV9
D: .
size: few
J: TRBJ1-1

DNA: TGTGCCAGCTCACCACGACAGGGCGGTGGGATAGCCAAAAACATTCAGTACTTC
CDR3: CASSPRQGGGIAKNIQYF
V: TRBV18
D: TRBD1
size: .
J: TRBJ2-4